Sequencing of this TCR beta chain was carried out in a study of T cell responses to AZD1222 COVID-19 vaccine. General study findings and limits: At 160-218 and 743-854, vaccine-associated CD4 TCRs were dominant, and they spanned spike. Among the donors, most were white British and more were female, and clonal diversity was possibly underestimated.

Concerning this clone: Its antigen is not known.

Measured with immunoSEQ multiplex PCR; TCRdb has only the in-frame clones, and not every one. The sample consists of 89,000 or so clones, 75% to 95% of them appearing once. In germline, CDR1 is SGHTA, CDR2 FQGNSA. V was cut by 4 bases and J by 6 bases, with 25 bases left in between. This CDR3 has 17 residues. This receptor was identified in an adult who received the AZD1222 COVID-19 vaccine. The source material was peripheral blood, sampled 28 days after the second AZD1222 dose. The chain has TRBV7-2 and TRBJ2-7; a weak D match, TRBD2 (6 bases). The CDR3 region is CASSSSLFRLGYSEQYF. The CDR3 DNA reads as TGTGCCAGCAGCTCCTCCCTCTTTCGACTAGGATACTCCGAGCAGTACTTC.